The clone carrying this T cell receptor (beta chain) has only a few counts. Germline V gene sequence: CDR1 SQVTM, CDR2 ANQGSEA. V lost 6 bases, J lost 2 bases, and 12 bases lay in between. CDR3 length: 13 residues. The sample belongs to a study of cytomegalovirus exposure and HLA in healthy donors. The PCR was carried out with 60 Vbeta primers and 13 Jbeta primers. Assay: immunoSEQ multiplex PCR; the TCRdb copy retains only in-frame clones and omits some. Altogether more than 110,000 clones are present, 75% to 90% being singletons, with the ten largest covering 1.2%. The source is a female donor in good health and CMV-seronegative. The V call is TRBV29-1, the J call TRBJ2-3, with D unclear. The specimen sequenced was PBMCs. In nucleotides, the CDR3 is TGCAGCGTGAGAGCGTTTAACACAGATACGCAGTATTTT. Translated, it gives CSVRAFNTDTQYF.